This TCR beta chain was observed in a study of CD8 T cells in ankylosing spondylitis. General study points: In synovial fluid and blood from reactive arthritis, some motif variants were previously reported. According to the report, clones linked to the disease were significantly enriched in matched synovial fluid samples taken from ankylosing spondylitis patients. Characteristic, it appeared, of ankylosing spondylitis blood was a TCR beta motif of eight highly homologous variants.

Many counts were recorded for this clonotype. Its antigen remains unidentified. Making the TCR beta libraries involved quantitative 5'-RACE with molecular barcodes. One entry per CDR3 protein, called by TCRdb with MiXCR from the 5' RACE reads. The sample contains more than 300,000 distinct CDR3 sequences, less than 9.5% of which appear only once. From germline, CDR1 is SQVTM and CDR2 ANQGSEA. The CDR3 has 12 residues. J lost 7 bases, V lost 6 bases, and 5 bases had no gene match. Sequencing input: blood, either unsorted or a sorted T cell fraction (not recorded which). The receptor's source is a male donor with ankylosing spondylitis. The chain is built from TRBV29-1 and TRBJ1-5; 8 positions agree with TRBD1. CDR3 region: CSVETGGQPQHF. In DNA form, the CDR3 reads TGCAGCGTAGAAACAGGGGGACAGCCCCAGCATTTT.